These 19 T cell receptor beta chains were all obtained from the same sample, sequenced in a study of blood T cells in healthy people across ages (dated by TCRdb to between 2015 and 2016). Library preparation was by 5' RACE. Sequencing instrument: Illumina HiSeq 2500. A second roughly 6 to 11 cycle PCR used a sample-barcoded 5' primer and a J-beta primer mix. The public reads were reanalyzed by TCRdb: fastp trimming at Q25, MiXCR alignment, in-frame beta chains only. Each record represents a unique CDR3 protein, reported with the most common genes and DNA among its rows. The sample table lists about a million distinct CDR3 sequences, more than 30% of them with a count of one. The ten largest clones represent 10% to 15% of the sample. The sequenced material came from blood. Receptors originate from a man aged 18 to 35 in good health.

This clonotype was seen just once. J is TRBJ1-1 and V is TRBV9; no clear D gene. V lost 1 base, J lost 2 bases, and 15 bases lay in between. The CDR3 sequence is 16 residues long. Per germline, CDR1 SGDLS and CDR2 YYNGEE. The DNA of the CDR3 is TGTGCCAGCAGCGTAAAGTCCGGGAGAGAAAACACTGAAGCTTTCTTT. Translation gives CASSVKSGRENTEAFF.

The chain couples TRBV5-4 to TRBJ2-1, with D maybe TRBD1 (5 bases). CDR1 is SGHNT and CDR2 is YYREEE in the germline V gene (reference sequence). The CDR3 consists of 16 residues. V was trimmed by 0 bases and J by 4 bases, leaving 14 bases between them. CDR3 bases: TGTGCCAGCAGCTTGGAGCCCAGGGATCCGTACAATGAGCAGTTCTTC. Residues: CASSLEPRDPYNEQFF.

This clonotype appeared a few times. The V call is TRBV7-3, the J call TRBJ2-1; no clear D. Germline-derived CDR1 and CDR2 are SGHTA and FQGTGA. With 1 base removed from V and 4 bases from J, the gap between germline ends came to 11 bases. This CDR3 is built from 15 residues. For the CDR3, the DNA is TGTGCCAGCAGCTTAAGACTGGTAGATTACAATGAGCAGTTCTTC. This codes for CASSLRLVDYNEQFF.

This sequence joins TRBV20-1 and TRBJ2-1, with D perhaps TRBD1 or TRBD2 (5 bases each). This CDR3 contains 15 residues. V was pared by 0 bases and J by 7 bases, with 16 bases between. Germline V gene lookup returns CDR1 DFQATT and CDR2 SNEGSKA (reference sequence). Here the CDR3 DNA reads TGCAGTGCTAGAGATGGGGGTAGGGATGGAAATGAGCAGTTCTTC. Protein sequence: CSARDGGRDGNEQFF.

The chain carries TRBV12-3 or TRBV12-4 and TRBJ1-1; no clear D gene. This CDR3 spans 16 amino acids. Trimming cost V 6 bases and J 7 bases, with 24 bases left between them. The DNA of the CDR3 is TGTGCCAGCAGCCTGACCGAAGTAACTGGAGGCGATGAAGCTTTCTTT. Translated, it gives CASSLTEVTGGDEAFF.

This clonotype was found once. The chain links TRBV14 to TRBJ1-4; no reliable D call. Trimming pared 2 bases from V and 7 bases from J, leaving 17 bases between. The CDR3 extends over 16 amino acids. Germline-derived CDR1 and CDR2 are SGHDN and FVKESK. The CDR3 DNA reads as TGTGCCAGCAGCCAATTACGGGTTGGCGAGGGTGAAAAACTGTTTTTT. This translates into CASSQLRVGEGEKLFF. Combining the CDR3 with reference TRBV14 and TRBJ1-4 gives the whole variable domain EAGVTQFPSHSVIEKGQTVTLRCDPISGHDNLYWYRRVMGKEIKFLLHFVKESKQDESGMPNNRFLAERTGGTYSTLKVQPAELEDSGVYFCASSQLRVGEGEKLFFGSGTQLSVL.

This clonotype was detected only a few times. The chain's CDR3 is CAISDLPGQDTEAFF. In DNA, the CDR3 is TGTGCCATCAGTGATCTCCCCGGACAGGACACTGAAGCTTTCTTT. The rearrangement uses TRBV10-3 and TRBJ1-1, with 7 bases aligning to TRBD1. Germline-derived CDR1 and CDR2 are ENHRY and SYGVKD. The CDR3 extends over 15 amino acids. J was trimmed by 3 bases and V by 3 bases; bases with no gene match: 7.

The sample holds a few counts of this clonotype. This sequence joins TRBV7-2 and TRBJ2-3; D remains unclear. CDR1 and CDR2 from the germline V gene are SGHTA and FQGNSA. This CDR3 is built from 12 residues. Trimming pared 1 base from V and 8 bases from J, leaving 7 bases between. For the CDR3, the DNA is TGTGCCAGCAGCTTAGGAGCTAGTACGCAGTATTTT. Amino acids: CASSLGASTQYF. The complete variable domain, with remaining parts taken from reference TRBV7-2 and TRBJ2-3, reads GAGVSQSPSNKVTEKGKDVELRCDPISGHTALYWYRQSLGQGLEFLIYFQGNSAPDKSGLPSDRFSAERTGGSVSTLTIQRTQQEDSAVYLCASSLGASTQYFGPGTRLTVL.

In its sample, this clonotype was seen a few times. This CDR3 reads CASSRQGTGNEQFF. Here the CDR3 DNA reads TGTGCCAGCAGTCGACAGGGCACGGGGAATGAGCAGTTCTTC. The chain is built from TRBV7-2 and TRBJ2-1; TRBD1 matches 7 bases. This CDR3 is 14 amino acids long. Germline V gene lookup returns CDR1 SGHTA and CDR2 FQGNSA. The ends lost 6 bases at V and 7 bases at J; junction bases unmatched: 9.

The chain has TRBV6-6 and TRBJ2-7; 7 bases fit TRBD1. The CDR3 has 16 amino acids. Germline V lookup: CDR1 MNHNY, CDR2 SVGAGI (reference sequence). Trimming removed 2 bases from V and 7 bases from J; junction bases left unmatched: 14. As DNA, the CDR3 is TGTGCCAGCAGTTACCCTCGGACAGGTAAACCGAATGAGCAGTACTTC. This encodes CASSYPRTGKPNEQYF.

V is TRBV12-3 or TRBV12-4 and J is TRBJ2-1; D not certain. This CDR3 is 16 amino acids long. Trimming shortened V by 2 bases and J by 0 bases, and 11 bases separated the two germline ends. CDR3 sequence reads: CASSLSAESSYNEQFF. CDR3 bases: TGTGCCAGCAGTTTATCGGCAGAAAGCTCCTACAATGAGCAGTTCTTC.

Of note for this clonotype: This may come from a read error, since a much larger clone is one base off. The chain links TRBV4-2 to TRBJ2-1, with D possibly matching TRBD2 (6 bases). The J call may be wrong; the DNA end is better matched by TRBJ2-7. This CDR3 is 16 amino acids long. Germline assignment: CDR1 LGHNA and CDR2 YNFKEQ. CDR3 region: CASSAPGLSSYNEQYF. CDR3 sequence (DNA): TGTGCCAGCAGCGCACCGGGACTGAGCTCCTACAATGAGCAGTACTTC.

A remark on this clonotype: A junction boundary mismatches the germline segment, possibly from a read error. The V and J genes are TRBV4-3 and TRBJ1-1, with TRBD1 matching 8 bases. The CDR3 totals 17 residues. Germline CDR1 reads LGHNA; CDR2 reads YSLEER. The CDR3 loop reads CTSSQDHLGQGGTEAFF. The CDR3, as DNA: TGCACCAGCAGCCAAGATCACCTTGGACAGGGAGGCACTGAAGCTTTCTTT.

The chain has TRBV13 and TRBJ1-2, with 9 bases aligning to TRBD1. This CDR3 is 15 amino acids long. The ends lost 5 bases at V and 3 bases at J; junction bases unmatched: 7. The germline gives CDR1 PRHDT, CDR2 FYEKMQ (reference sequence). CDR3 sequence (DNA): TGTGCCAGCAGCCCCCGACGGACAGGGGACTATGGCTACACCTTC. It specifies CASSPRRTGDYGYTF.

This clonotype was seen only once. Given a much more abundant clone one base away, this may be a read error. The V call is TRBV7-2, the J call TRBJ2-3; tentative D call: TRBD2 (5 bases). Per the germline V gene, CDR1 is SGHTA and CDR2 is FQGNSA. CDR3 length equals 15 residues. The CDR3 region has the DNA TGTGCCAGCAGCTTGAGGGCGATCTACACAGAGACGCAGTATTTT. It codes for CASSLRAIYTETQYF.

The chain uses TRBV10-3 and TRBJ2-3; tentative D call: TRBD2 (5 bases). There are 15 residues in the CDR3. Looked up from germline, CDR1 is ENHRY and CDR2 is SYGVKD. Trimming shortened V by 0 bases and J by 0 bases, and 7 bases separated the two germline ends. In nucleotides, the CDR3 is TGTGCCATCAGTGAGTCGGAGGATAGCACAGATACGCAGTATTTT. As protein: CAISESEDSTDTQYF.

V is TRBV4-3 and J is TRBJ1-1; D unresolved. This CDR3 region has 15 residues. Germline V gene lookup returns CDR1 LGHNA and CDR2 YSLEER. Trimming pared 0 bases from V and 1 base from J, leaving 9 bases between. CDR3 sequence: CASSQEVSENTEAFF. CDR3 in DNA: TGCGCCAGCAGCCAAGAAGTCTCAGAGAACACTGAAGCTTTCTTT.

V and J are TRBV4-1 and TRBJ2-7; D unresolved. With the DNA end fitting TRBJ2-5 better, the J assignment may be wrong. This CDR3 comprises 13 residues. Germline CDR1 and CDR2: MGHRA and YSYEKL. CDR3 sequence reads: CASSKEGWETQYF. The CDR3 coding sequence is TGCGCCAGCAGTAAAGAAGGGTGGGAGACCCAGTACTTC.

The V gene is TRBV7-9, the J gene TRBJ2-3; D is possibly TRBD1 (6 bases). Germline CDR1 reads SEHNR; CDR2 reads FQNEAQ (reference sequence). This CDR3 is built from 15 residues. V shed 5 bases and J shed 2 bases, with 14 bases lying between them. CDR3 loop: CASSQRQDPTDTQYF. CDR3 DNA sequence: TGTGCCAGCAGCCAACGACAGGACCCCACAGATACGCAGTATTTT.